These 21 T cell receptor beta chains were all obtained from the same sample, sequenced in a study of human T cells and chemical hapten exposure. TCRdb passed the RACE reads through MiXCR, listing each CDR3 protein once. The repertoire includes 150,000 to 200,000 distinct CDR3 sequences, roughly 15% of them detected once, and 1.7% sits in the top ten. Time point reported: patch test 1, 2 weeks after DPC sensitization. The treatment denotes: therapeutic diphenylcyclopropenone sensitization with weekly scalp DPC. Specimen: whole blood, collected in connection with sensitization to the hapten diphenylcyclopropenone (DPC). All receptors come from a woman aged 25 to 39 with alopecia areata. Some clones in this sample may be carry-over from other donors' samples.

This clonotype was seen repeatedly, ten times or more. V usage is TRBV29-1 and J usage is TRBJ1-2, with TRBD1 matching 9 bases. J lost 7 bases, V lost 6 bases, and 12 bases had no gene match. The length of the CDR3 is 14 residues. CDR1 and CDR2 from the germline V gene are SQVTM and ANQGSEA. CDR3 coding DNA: TGCAGCGTCGTTTTCACCGGGACAGGGTCTGGCTACACCTTC. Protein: CSVVFTGTGSGYTF.

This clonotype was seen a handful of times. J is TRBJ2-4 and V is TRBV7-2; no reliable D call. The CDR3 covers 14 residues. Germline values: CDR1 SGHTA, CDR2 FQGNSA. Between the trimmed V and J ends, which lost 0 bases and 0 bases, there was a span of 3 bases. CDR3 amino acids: CASSLARAKNIQYF. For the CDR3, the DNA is TGTGCCAGCAGCTTAGCTCGAGCCAAAAACATTCAGTACTTC.

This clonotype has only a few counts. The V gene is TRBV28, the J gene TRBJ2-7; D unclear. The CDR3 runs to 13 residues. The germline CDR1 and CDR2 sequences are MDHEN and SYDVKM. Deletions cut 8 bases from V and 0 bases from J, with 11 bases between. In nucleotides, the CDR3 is TGTGCCAGCGGAGTGAGTAGCTCCTACGAGCAGTACTTC. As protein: CASGVSSSYEQYF.

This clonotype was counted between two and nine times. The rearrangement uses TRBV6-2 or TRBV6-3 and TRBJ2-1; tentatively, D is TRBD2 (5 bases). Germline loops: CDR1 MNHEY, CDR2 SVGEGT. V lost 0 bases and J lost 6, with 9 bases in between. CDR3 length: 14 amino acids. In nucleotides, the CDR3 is TGTGCCAGCAGTTACTCGGACTGGGCCAATGAGCAGTTCTTC. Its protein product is CASSYSDWANEQFF.

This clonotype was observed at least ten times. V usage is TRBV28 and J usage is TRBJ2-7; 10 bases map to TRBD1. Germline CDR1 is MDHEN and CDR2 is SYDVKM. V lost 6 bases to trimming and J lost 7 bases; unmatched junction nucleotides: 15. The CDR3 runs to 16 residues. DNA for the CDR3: TGTGCCAGCAGCCAACCCCCGGGACAGGGGAGGGGAGAGCAGTACTTC. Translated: CASSQPPGQGRGEQYF.

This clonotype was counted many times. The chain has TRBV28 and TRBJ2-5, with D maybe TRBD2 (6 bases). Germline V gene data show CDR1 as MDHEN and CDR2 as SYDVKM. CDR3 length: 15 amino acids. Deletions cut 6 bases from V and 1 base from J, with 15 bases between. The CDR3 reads CASSRAGLGQETQYF. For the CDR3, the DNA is TGTGCCAGCAGCCGAGCGGGTCTCGGCCAAGAGACCCAGTACTTC.

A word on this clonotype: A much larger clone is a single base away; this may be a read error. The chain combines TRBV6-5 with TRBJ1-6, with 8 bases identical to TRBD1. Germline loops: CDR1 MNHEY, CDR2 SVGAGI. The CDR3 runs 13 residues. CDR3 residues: CASADRVDSLLHF. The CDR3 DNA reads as TGTGCCAGCGCGGACAGGGTAGATTCACTCCTCCACTTT.

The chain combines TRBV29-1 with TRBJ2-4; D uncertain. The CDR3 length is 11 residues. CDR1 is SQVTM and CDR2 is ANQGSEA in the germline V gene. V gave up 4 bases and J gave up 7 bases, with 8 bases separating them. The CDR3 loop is CSVVVLNIQYF. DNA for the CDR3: TGCAGCGTTGTAGTTCTTAACATTCAGTACTTC.

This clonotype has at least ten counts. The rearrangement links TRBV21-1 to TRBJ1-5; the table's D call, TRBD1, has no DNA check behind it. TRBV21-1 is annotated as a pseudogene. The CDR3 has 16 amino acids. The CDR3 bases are TGTGCCAGCAGCCTAATCAGGGGGCCGAGCAATCAGCCCCAGCATTTT. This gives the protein CASSLIRGPSNQPQHF.

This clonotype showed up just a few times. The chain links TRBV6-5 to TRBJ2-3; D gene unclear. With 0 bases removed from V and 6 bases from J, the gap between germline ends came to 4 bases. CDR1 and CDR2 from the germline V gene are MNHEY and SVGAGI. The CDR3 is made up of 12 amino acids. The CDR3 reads CASSYSGDTQYF. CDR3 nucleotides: TGTGCCAGCAGTTACTCCGGTGATACGCAGTATTTT.

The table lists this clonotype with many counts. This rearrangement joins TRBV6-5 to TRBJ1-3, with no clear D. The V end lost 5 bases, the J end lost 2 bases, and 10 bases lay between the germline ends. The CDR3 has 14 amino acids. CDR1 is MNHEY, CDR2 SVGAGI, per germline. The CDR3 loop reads CASSAQTAGNTIYF. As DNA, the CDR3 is TGTGCCAGCAGTGCCCAGACTGCTGGAAACACCATATATTTT.

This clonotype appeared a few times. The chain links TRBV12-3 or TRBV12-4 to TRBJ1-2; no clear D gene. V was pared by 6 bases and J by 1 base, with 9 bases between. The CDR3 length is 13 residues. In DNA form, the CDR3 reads TGTGCCAGCAGCCCAGCGGGTAACTATGGCTACACCTTC. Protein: CASSPAGNYGYTF.

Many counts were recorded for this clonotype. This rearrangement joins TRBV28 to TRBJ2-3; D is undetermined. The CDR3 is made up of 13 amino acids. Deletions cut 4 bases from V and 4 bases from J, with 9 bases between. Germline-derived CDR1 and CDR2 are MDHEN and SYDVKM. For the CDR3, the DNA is TGTGCCAGCAGTTCCCTTGGGGCAGATACGCAGTATTTT. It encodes CASSSLGADTQYF. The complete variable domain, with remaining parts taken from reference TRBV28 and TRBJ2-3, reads DVKVTQSSRYLVKRTGEKVFLECVQDMDHENMFWYRQDPGLGLRLIYFSYDVKMKEKGDIPEGYSVSREKKERFSLILESASTNQTSMYLCASSSLGADTQYFGPGTRLTVL.

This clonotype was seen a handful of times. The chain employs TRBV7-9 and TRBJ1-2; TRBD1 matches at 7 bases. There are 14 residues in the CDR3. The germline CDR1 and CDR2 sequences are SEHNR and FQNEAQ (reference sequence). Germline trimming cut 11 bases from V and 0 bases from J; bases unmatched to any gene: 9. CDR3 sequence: CAGGRDSANYGYTF. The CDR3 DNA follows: TGTGCCGGAGGACGGGACAGCGCTAACTATGGCTACACCTTC.

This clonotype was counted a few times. The DNA of the CDR3 is TGTGCCAGCAGTGGTGTCTTGAGTGTGACGATTTCGAATCAGCCCCAGCATTTT. Residues: CASSGVLSVTISNQPQHF. The J gene is TRBJ1-5, the V gene TRBV6-1, with D hard to call. With 4 bases removed from V and 4 bases from J, the gap between germline ends came to 23 bases. Per germline, CDR1 MNHNS and CDR2 SASEGT. This CDR3 comprises 18 residues.

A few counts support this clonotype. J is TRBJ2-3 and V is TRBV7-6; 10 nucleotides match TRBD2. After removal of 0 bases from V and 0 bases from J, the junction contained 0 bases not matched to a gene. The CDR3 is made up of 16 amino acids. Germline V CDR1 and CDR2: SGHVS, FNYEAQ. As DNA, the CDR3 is TGTGCCAGCAGCTTAGCGGGACTAGCGAGCACAGATACGCAGTATTTT. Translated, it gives CASSLAGLASTDTQYF.

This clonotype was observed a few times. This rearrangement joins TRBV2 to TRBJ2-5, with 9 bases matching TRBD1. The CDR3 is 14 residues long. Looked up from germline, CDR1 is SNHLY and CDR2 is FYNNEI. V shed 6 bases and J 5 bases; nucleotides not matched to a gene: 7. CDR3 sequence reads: CASRGTGGEETQYF. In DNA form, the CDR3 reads TGTGCCAGCAGGGGAACAGGGGGCGAGGAGACCCAGTACTTC.

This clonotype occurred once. CDR3 in DNA: TGTGCCAGCAGGCAGGGACAGGGGGCCCTCTACGAGCAGTACTTC. Its translation: CASRQGQGALYEQYF. The J gene is TRBJ2-7, the V gene TRBV12-3 or TRBV12-4, with TRBD1 identical over 12 bases. The CDR3 is 15 residues long. V was clipped by 6 bases and J by 3 bases; unmatched bases: 6.

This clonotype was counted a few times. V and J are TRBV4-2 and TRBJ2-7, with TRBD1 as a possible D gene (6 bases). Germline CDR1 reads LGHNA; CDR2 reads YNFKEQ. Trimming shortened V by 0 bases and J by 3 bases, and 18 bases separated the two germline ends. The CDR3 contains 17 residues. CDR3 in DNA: TGTGCCAGCAGCCAAGATCGAGCAGGGGACGCTTACTACGAGCAGTACTTC. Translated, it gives CASSQDRAGDAYYEQYF.

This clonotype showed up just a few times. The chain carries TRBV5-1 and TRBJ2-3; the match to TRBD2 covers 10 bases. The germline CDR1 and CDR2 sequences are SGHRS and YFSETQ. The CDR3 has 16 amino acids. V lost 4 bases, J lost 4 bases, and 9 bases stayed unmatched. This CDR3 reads CASSGASGSRADTQYF. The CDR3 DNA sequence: TGCGCCAGCAGCGGGGCTAGCGGGAGTAGGGCAGATACGCAGTATTTT.

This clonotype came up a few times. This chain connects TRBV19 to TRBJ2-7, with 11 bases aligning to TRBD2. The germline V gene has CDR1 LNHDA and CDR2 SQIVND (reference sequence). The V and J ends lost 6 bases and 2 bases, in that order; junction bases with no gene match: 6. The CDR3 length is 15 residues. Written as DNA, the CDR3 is TGTGCCAGTAGCCCGGGACTAGCGGAAACCTACGAGCAGTACTTC. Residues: CASSPGLAETYEQYF.